This T cell receptor (beta chain) was documented in a study of T cell responses to AZD1222 COVID-19 vaccine. Findings and limits, study-wide: Variant regions that are unmutated are reportedly the target of nearly half of spike-specific TCRs.

This clone showed up just once. No antigen is known for it. The table came from immunoSEQ multiplex PCR; TCRdb's copy has only in-frame clones and leaves some out. The data contain about 130,000 clones, about 89% of them singletons. V was clipped by 2 bases and J by 7 bases, with 16 bases between them. The length of the CDR3 is 15 residues. The germline V gene has CDR1 SGDLS and CDR2 YYNGEE. The receptor was derived from an adult in good health. V gene TRBV9 combines with J gene TRBJ2-1; the D is unclear. Here the sequenced sample was peripheral blood, taken on day 0 of AZD1222 vaccination. Here the CDR3 DNA reads TGTGCCAGCAGCGTCGGACCCTCGGGCAGGAATGAGCAGTTCTTC. This translates into CASSVGPSGRNEQFF.